The clone carrying this T cell receptor beta chain was seen only a few times. This sample stems from a study of identical twins. TCRdb independently ran MiXCR on the 5' RACE reads; one entry per CDR3 protein. The profile shows about 1.7 million distinct CDR3 sequences, 25% to 35% of them singletons. This CDR3 has 15 residues. V trimming: 6 bases; J trimming: 0 bases; junction bases outside the gene matches: 7. Germline CDR1 reads SGHTA; CDR2 reads FQGNSA. This chain uses TRBV7-2 with TRBJ2-7, with 8 bases lining up with TRBD2. The sample taken for sequencing was cord blood. This sequence was found in a newborn girl in good health. CDR3 in amino acids: CASSQTSATSYEQYF. The CDR3 DNA is TGTGCCAGCAGTCAGACTAGCGCGACCTCCTACGAGCAGTACTTC.